Presented here are 10 T cell receptor beta chains from one specimen sequenced in a study of control samples from healthy donors and cancer patients. The data were produced by immunoSEQ multiplex PCR, yet TCRdb's version contains in-frame clones alone and is incomplete. The sample contains about 160,000 clones, about 93% of which appear only once. The specimen was blood. These receptor sequences come from a woman in her fifties or sixties in good health.

V and J are TRBV7-2 and TRBJ1-4; the D is unclear. V gave up 1 base and J gave up 10 bases, with 10 bases separating them. Looked up from germline, CDR1 is SGHTA and CDR2 is FQGNSA. CDR3 length: 13 residues. This CDR3 reads CASSLDRVGKLFF. CDR3 nucleotides: TGTGCCAGCAGCTTAGATCGGGTCGGAAAACTGTTTTTT.

V gene TRBV19 combines with J gene TRBJ2-5; tentatively, D is TRBD2 (6 bases). V was cut by 9 bases and J by 6 bases, with 11 bases left in between. The germline V gene encodes CDR1 LNHDA and CDR2 SQIVND (reference sequence). The CDR3 covers 11 residues. This chain's CDR3 is CASSSAKTQYF. The CDR3 region has the DNA TGTGCCAGCTCTAGCGCAAAGACCCAGTACTTC.

This clone has only one observation. This chain uses TRBV13 with TRBJ2-2; possible D gene TRBD1, 6 bases. Germline lookup yields CDR1 PRHDT and CDR2 FYEKMQ (reference sequence). V was shortened by 4 bases and J by 4 bases, with 19 bases between the two germline ends. There are 17 residues in the CDR3. CDR3 sequence: CASSSPFLGGGTGELFF. In DNA, the CDR3 is TGTGCCAGCAGCTCCCCGTTTTTAGGGGGTGGCACCGGGGAGCTGTTTTTT.

This clone was recorded once. V usage is TRBV9 and J usage is TRBJ2-1; TRBD1 aligns across 7 bases. CDR1 is SGDLS, CDR2 YYNGEE, per germline. The V and J ends lost 4 bases and 5 bases, in that order; junction bases with no gene match: 9. The CDR3 sequence is 15 residues long. CDR3 nucleotides: TGTGCCAGCAGCCCTAGACAGGGCAGTAACAATGAGCAGTTCTTC. It translates to CASSPRQGSNNEQFF.

This clone was picked up a small number of times. V usage is TRBV30 and J usage is TRBJ1-2, with 8 bases fitting TRBD1. Germline V gene lookup returns CDR1 GTSNPN and CDR2 SVGIG (reference sequence). V lost 4 bases, J lost 3 bases, and 4 bases stayed unmatched. There are 13 residues in the CDR3. CDR3 sequence reads: CAWNRGSDYGYTF. DNA for the CDR3: TGTGCCTGGAACAGGGGGTCGGACTATGGCTACACCTTC. Full variable domain (outside the CDR3, taken from reference TRBV30 and TRBJ1-2): SQTIHQWPATLVQPVGSPLSLECTVEGTSNPNLYWYRQAAGRGLQLLFYSVGIGQISSEVPQNLSASRPQDRQFILSSKKLLLSDSGFYLCAWNRGSDYGYTFGSGTRLTVV.

This chain joins TRBV18 and TRBJ1-4, with TRBD1 identical over 9 bases. Germline trimming cut 4 bases from V and 6 bases from J; bases unmatched to any gene: 6. This CDR3 is built from 15 residues. Germline CDR1 KGHSH, CDR2 LQKENI. As DNA, the CDR3 is TGTGCCAGCTCACAGGCCGGGACAGGGTATGAAAAACTGTTTTTT. Its protein is CASSQAGTGYEKLFF.

The V call is TRBV7-6, the J call TRBJ1-6, with TRBD1 matching 12 bases. The CDR3 extends over 16 amino acids. CDR1 is SGHVS, CDR2 FNYEAQ, per germline. Losses at the gene ends were 5 bases for V and 7 bases for J; bases not matched to a gene: 6. CDR3 nucleotide sequence: TGTGCCAGCAGCCTGGGACAGGGGGCGAACAATTCACCCCTCCACTTT. Encoded protein: CASSLGQGANNSPLHF.

The chain couples TRBV5-1 to TRBJ1-6; D is unresolved. Germline CDR1 and CDR2: SGHRS and YFSETQ. V lost 1 base to trimming and J lost 7 bases, with 6 bases between them. This CDR3 comprises 13 residues. In DNA, the CDR3 is TGCGCCAGCAGCTTGATTGGGAATTCACCCCTCCACTTT. It yields the protein CASSLIGNSPLHF.

V gene TRBV2 combines with J gene TRBJ1-6, with TRBD1 as a possible D gene (6 bases). CDR1 is SNHLY, CDR2 FYNNEI, per germline. The V gene lost 6 bases and the J gene lost 8 bases, with 11 bases spanning the gap. The CDR3 sequence is 13 residues long. The CDR3 is CASSPEGDSPLHF. The CDR3 region has the DNA TGTGCCAGCAGCCCCGAGGGGGATTCACCCCTCCACTTT. The whole variable domain, filled in from reference TRBV2 and TRBJ1-6, reads EPEVTQTPSHQVTQMGQEVILRCVPISNHLYFYWYRQILGQKVEFLVSFYNNEISEKSEIFDDQFSVERPDGSNFTLKIRSTKLEDSAMYFCASSPEGDSPLHFGNGTRLTVT.

J is TRBJ2-1 and V is TRBV5-1, with 9 bases fitting TRBD1. Germline V lookup: CDR1 SGHRS, CDR2 YFSETQ. The CDR3 spans 13 residues. Trimming removed 3 bases from V and 8 bases from J; junction bases left unmatched: 3. The DNA for the CDR3 is TGCGCCAGCAGCTCACAGGGGGCGTATGAGCAGTTCTTC. Its translation: CASSSQGAYEQFF.